This T cell receptor (beta chain) was profiled in a study of blood T cell repertoires in COVID-19. Trimming stripped 0 bases from V and 4 bases from J, with 13 bases between. Germline V gives CDR1 LGHNA, CDR2 YNFKEQ. The CDR3 has 16 residues. Here immunoSEQ multiplex PCR was the method, and the copy in TCRdb shows in-frame clones only, minus some. The sample gives under 40,000 clones, 87% of which show up once; 24% is in the top ten. This TCR derives from a man aged 50 to 60 with active or convalescent COVID-19. The rearrangement joins TRBV4-2 to TRBJ2-1, with a weak D call TRBD2 (5 bases). The sample taken for sequencing was peripheral blood. The CDR3 protein is CASSQEVSGSYNEQFF. CDR3 coding DNA: TGTGCCAGCAGCCAAGAGGTGAGCGGTTCATACAATGAGCAGTTCTTC.